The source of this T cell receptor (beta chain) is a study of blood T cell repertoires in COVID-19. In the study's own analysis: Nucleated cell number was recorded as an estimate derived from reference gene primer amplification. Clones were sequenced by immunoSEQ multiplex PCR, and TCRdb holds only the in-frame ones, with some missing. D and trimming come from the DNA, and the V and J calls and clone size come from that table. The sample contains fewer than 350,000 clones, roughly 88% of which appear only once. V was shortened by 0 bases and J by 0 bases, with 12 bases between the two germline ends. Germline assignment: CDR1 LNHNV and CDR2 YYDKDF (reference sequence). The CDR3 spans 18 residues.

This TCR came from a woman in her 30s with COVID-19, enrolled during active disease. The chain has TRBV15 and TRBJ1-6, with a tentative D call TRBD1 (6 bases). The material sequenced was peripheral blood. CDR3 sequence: CATSRDRGGRSYNSPLHF. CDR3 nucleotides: TGTGCCACCAGCAGAGATCGAGGGGGACGCTCCTATAATTCACCCCTCCACTTT.